The sequence of this T cell receptor beta chain was determined in a study of T cells in Graves' hyperthyroidism and ophthalmopathy. Germline V lookup: CDR1 MDHEN, CDR2 SYDVKM. V shed 5 bases and J shed 7 bases, with 18 bases lying between them. CDR3 length equals 15 residues. It was RNA transcripts that yielded the amplified TCR beta CDR3 regions. First-round RT-PCR with HTBI primers amplified the TCR CDR3 region. From the multiplex PCR reads, TCRdb called clonotypes with MiXCR, one entry per CDR3 protein. The sample shows about 95,000 distinct CDR3 sequences, 40% of them seen only once. Absence of ophthalmopathy progression within 18 months defined stable Graves' hyperthyroidism. Patients aged 18 to 65 had newly diagnosed hyperthyroidism lasting under 2 months.

This TCR derives from a woman aged 25 to 39 with Graves' hyperthyroidism. Sequenced sample: peripheral blood or thyroid tissue (not recorded which). The chain is built from TRBV28 and TRBJ1-5, with D possibly matching TRBD1 (6 bases). CDR3 in amino acids: CASSPTGIIEQPQHF. The CDR3 coding sequence is TGTGCCAGCAGTCCAACAGGGATAATAGAGCAGCCCCAGCATTTT.